This is a list of T cell receptor beta chains from one sample in a study of CD8 T cell repertoires and HIV-1 epitope variants. This table comes from immunoSEQ multiplex PCR, and its TCRdb copy is limited to in-frame clones, with some not included. Here the sample spans about 95,000 clones, roughly four fifths being singletons. The specimen was uncultured baseline CD8+ T cells from peripheral blood mononuclear cells (PBMCs). Every receptor here comes from a male donor with HIV. Each CDR3 is given with its conserved first and last residue. Each record gives: V gene, J gene, clone size, D gene, CDR3 protein, CDR3 DNA. A D gene is named only where the DNA matches it firmly. Not every row has a clone size; where given, it reads once, few, many or a size class.

V gene: TRBV14
J gene: TRBJ1-1
clone size: large
D gene: TRBD1
CDR3 protein: CASSQSGGAFF
CDR3 DNA: TGTGCCAGCAGCCAGTCAGGGGGGGCTTTCTTT

V gene: TRBV5-6
J gene: TRBJ2-7
clone size: .
D gene: .
CDR3 protein: CASSLRLLYEQYF
CDR3 DNA: TGTGCCAGCAGCTTGAGGCTTTTGTACGAGCAGTACTTC

V gene: TRBV27
J gene: TRBJ2-3
clone size: .
D gene: TRBD2
CDR3 protein: CASRLIAGLADTQYF
CDR3 DNA: TGTGCCAGCAGACTAATAGCGGGATTAGCAGATACGCAGTATTTT

V gene: TRBV5-4
J gene: TRBJ2-7
clone size: .
D gene: .
CDR3 protein: CASSLDVYEQYF
CDR3 DNA: TGTGCCAGCAGTTTAGACGTCTACGAGCAGTACTTC

V gene: TRBV13
J gene: TRBJ2-3
clone size: .
D gene: .
CDR3 protein: CASSSSTDTQYF
CDR3 DNA: TGTGCCAGCAGCTCATCCACAGATACGCAGTATTTT

V gene: TRBV9
J gene: TRBJ2-3
clone size: .
D gene: TRBD1
CDR3 protein: CASSVDQGVADTQYF
CDR3 DNA: TGTGCCAGCAGCGTAGACCAGGGGGTTGCAGATACGCAGTATTTT

V gene: TRBV4-3
J gene: TRBJ1-2
clone size: few
D gene: .
CDR3 protein: CASSPGGKSYGYTF
CDR3 DNA: TGCGCCAGCAGCCCTGGAGGGAAAAGCTATGGCTACACCTTC

V gene: TRBV2
J gene: TRBJ1-2
clone size: .
D gene: .
CDR3 protein: CASSEPSGENGYTF
CDR3 DNA: TGTGCCAGCAGTGAACCTTCTGGGGAGAATGGCTACACCTTC

V gene: TRBV7-2
J gene: TRBJ2-3
clone size: .
D gene: TRBD2
CDR3 protein: CASGTSGRAVADTQYF
CDR3 DNA: TGTGCCAGCGGGACTAGCGGGAGGGCGGTGGCAGATACGCAGTATTTT

V gene: TRBV5-1
J gene: TRBJ2-3
clone size: .
D gene: .
CDR3 protein: CASSPVTSSDTQYF
CDR3 DNA: TGCGCCAGCAGCCCTGTGACTAGTTCGGATACGCAGTATTTT

V gene: TRBV28
J gene: TRBJ2-7
clone size: .
D gene: .
CDR3 protein: CASSLSAGVREQYF
CDR3 DNA: TGTGCCAGCAGTTTGTCGGCGGGCGTCCGGGAGCAGTACTTC

V gene: TRBV2
J gene: TRBJ2-7
clone size: once
D gene: TRBD1
CDR3 protein: CASSDRGTGSYEQYF
CDR3 DNA: TGTGCCAGCAGTGATCGTGGGACAGGGTCGTACGAGCAGTACTTC

V gene: TRBV23-1
J gene: TRBJ2-1
clone size: many
D gene: .
CDR3 protein: CASSQGRSNNEQFF
CDR3 DNA: TGCGCCAGCAGTCAGGGCCGCTCCAACAATGAGCAGTTCTTC

V gene: TRBV28
J gene: TRBJ2-5
clone size: .
D gene: TRBD2
CDR3 protein: CASSFSRGGEETQYF
CDR3 DNA: TGTGCCAGCAGTTTTTCCCGGGGGGGAGAAGAGACCCAGTACTTC

V gene: TRBV30
J gene: TRBJ1-2
clone size: .
D gene: .
CDR3 protein: CAWSVSREGGYTF
CDR3 DNA: TGTGCCTGGAGTGTCTCCAGGGAGGGAGGCTACACCTTC

V gene: TRBV6-1
J gene: TRBJ1-1
clone size: .
D gene: .
CDR3 protein: CASSEAAGLNTEAFF
CDR3 DNA: TGTGCCAGCAGTGAAGCGGCAGGGCTGAACACTGAAGCTTTCTTT

V gene: TRBV7-9
J gene: TRBJ2-7
clone size: .
D gene: TRBD1
CDR3 protein: CASSSGQGSREQYF
CDR3 DNA: TGTGCCAGCAGCTCCGGACAGGGTTCACGAGAGCAGTACTTC

V gene: TRBV11-3
J gene: TRBJ1-2
clone size: .
D gene: TRBD1
CDR3 protein: CASSSTGLGDYVYGYTF
CDR3 DNA: TGTGCCAGCAGCTCGACAGGGTTGGGTGATTATGTCTATGGCTACACCTTC

V gene: TRBV27
J gene: TRBJ2-7
clone size: few
D gene: TRBD1
CDR3 protein: CASSSRQGAHGYEQYF
CDR3 DNA: TGTGCCAGCAGTTCTCGACAGGGGGCGCATGGTTACGAGCAGTACTTC

V gene: TRBV28
J gene: TRBJ1-6
clone size: few
D gene: .
CDR3 protein: CASSFTMRISPLHF
CDR3 DNA: TGTGCCAGCAGTTTTACCATGCGTATTTCACCCCTCCACTTT

V gene: TRBV6-1
J gene: TRBJ1-1
clone size: .
D gene: .
CDR3 protein: CASSKIGTEAFF
CDR3 DNA: TGTGCCAGCAGTAAGATAGGCACTGAAGCTTTCTTT

V gene: TRBV28
J gene: TRBJ2-2
clone size: .
D gene: TRBD1
CDR3 protein: CASLPGTDTGELFF
CDR3 DNA: TGTGCCAGCCTCCCAGGGACAGACACCGGGGAGCTGTTTTTT

V gene: TRBV19
J gene: TRBJ2-7
clone size: .
D gene: .
CDR3 protein: CASSIEAPRISRNLAYEQYF
CDR3 DNA: TGTGCCAGTAGTATCGAAGCACCAAGGATTTCCCGGAACCTCGCCTACGAGCAGTACTTC

V gene: TRBV5-1
J gene: TRBJ2-1
clone size: few
D gene: .
CDR3 protein: CASSLGSASRGEQFF
CDR3 DNA: TGCGCCAGCAGCTTGGGTTCCGCTAGCCGGGGTGAGCAGTTCTTC